Listed below are T cell receptor beta chains from one sample, sequenced in a study of blood T cell repertoires in COVID-19. Using immunoSEQ multiplex PCR, the repertoire was profiled, and TCRdb retains in-frame clones only, with some absent. Here the sample spans about 210,000 clones, 88% being singletons. Input material: peripheral blood. These TCRs come from a man in his 70s with acute or convalescent COVID-19. Each CDR3 is given with its conserved first and last residue. The D gene is left open where the match is weak.

j_call d_call cdr3_length v_call cdr3_nt cdr3_aa
TRBJ2-7 NA 14 TRBV25-1 TGTGCCAGCAGTAACCGGGACACCCTAGACGAGCAGTACTTC CASSNRDTLDEQYF
TRBJ1-1 TRBD1 14 TRBV6-5 TGTGCCAGCAGATCGACAGGGGGCGGAACTGAAGCTTTCTTT CASRSTGGGTEAFF
TRBJ2-1 TRBD2 16 TRBV27 TGTGCCAGCAGTTTATTCGCGGGAGGGGGGTACAATGAGCAGTTCTTC CASSLFAGGGYNEQFF
TRBJ1-2 NA 15 TRBV19 TGTGCCACCACTATTGGGGGGACGTCTAACTATGGCTACACCTTC CATTIGGTSNYGYTF
TRBJ2-1 TRBD1 15 TRBV9 TGTGCCAGCAGCTTTGGACAGGGGACAAACAATGAGCAGTTCTTC CASSFGQGTNNEQFF
TRBJ2-5 NA 14 TRBV19 TGTGCCAGTAGTGTCGGACAGTTTAGGGAGACCCAGTACTTC CASSVGQFRETQYF
TRBJ1-1 NA 11 TRBV30 TGTGCCTGGAGTAATTTCGCTGAAGCTTTCTTT CAWSNFAEAFF
TRBJ2-3 NA 15 TRBV18 TGTGCCAGCTCACGACAAGATGGGTCGGGGGGCCTGCAGTATTTT CASSRQDGSGGLQYF
TRBJ2-2 TRBD2 14 TRBV18 TGTGCCAGCGGGCGGGAGTCGAACACCGGGGAGCTGTTTTTT CASGRESNTGELFF
TRBJ2-7 TRBD2 15 TRBV5-1 TGCGCCAGCAGCGAACAGCGGGAGTTCCCCTACGAGCAGTACTTC CASSEQREFPYEQYF
TRBJ2-5 TRBD1 14 TRBV7-3 TGTGCCAGCAGACCGGGACAGGGTGGAGAGACCCAGTACTTC CASRPGQGGETQYF